The present entry profiles one T cell receptor (beta chain) with its context. The antigen this receptor binds is unknown. No much larger clone exists at a distance of one base, and base qualities are not known. The TCR beta locus was amplified and sequenced using the immunoSEQ assay, from which bulk TCR Vbeta CDR3 data were obtained. In the source study's methods: Non-productive CDR3s, sequences shorter than 7 amino acids, and those not starting with C or ending with F/W were excluded. Analysis was restricted to specimens with at least 1000 reads, and each clonotype was defined at the amino acid level. Clonality was calculated as 1 minus Pielou's evenness. To equalize library sizes, abundance-weighted random subsampling with replacement was performed and repeated 100 times so that 95% confidence intervals could be reported. Repertoire overlap was quantified using the Morisita overlap index, and the top 40 clones per specimen were examined for overlap with the irAE. TCRdb's version of the immuneACCESS table is confined to in-frame rearrangements and falls short of the full clone set. An unresolved V gene accounts for under half of the shortfall where checked; the remainder is of unknown origin. That table furnishes V, J and clone size, whereas the DNA furnished D and trimming. For this sample there are over 7,000 clones; 94% appear just once. Of the sample, less than 2.5% falls within the top ten clones.

From a lookup of the germline V gene, CDR1 and CDR2 are ENHRY and SYGVKD. CDR3 length: 15 amino acids, cysteine to phenylalanine. The sequence is cut down to CDR3 DNA, 45 bases in frame from base 1. Germline trimming amounts to 6 bases on V and 3 bases on J, with 6 as the count of junction bases outside the gene matches. This record comes from a study of T cells in tumors and immune-related adverse events (dated by TCRdb to the early 2020s). Explained via the paper, the treatment or condition label denotes: nivolumab (PD-1 blockade) given before sampling. The DNeasy Blood and Tissue Kit was used to extract DNA from formalin-fixed paraffin-embedded specimens.

The sequence came from a female donor with metastatic renal cell carcinoma. This sequence uses TRBV10-3 and TRBJ2-1; TRBD2 aligns with 9 central bases. Sequenced material: lymph node tissue, taken from a patient treated with anti-PD-1 therapy. CDR3 loop: CAIRPAGGLYNEQFF. The bases read TGTGCCATCAGACCAGCGGGAGGCCTCTACAATGAGCAGTTCTTC.